The 25 T cell receptor beta chains reported below all come from one sample, sequenced in a study of cytomegalovirus exposure and HLA in healthy donors. PCR amplification relied on 60 Vbeta primers (plus 13 Jbeta primers). Sequencing was performed with immunoSEQ multiplex PCR; in TCRdb, only in-frame clones are kept and a portion is missing. The sample carries tens of thousands of clones, about two thirds recorded once. Sequenced input: PBMCs. These receptors came from a boy aged 5-17 years in good health and CMV-seropositive.

This clone was recorded only once. The genes are TRBV6-6 and TRBJ2-5; TRBD1 agrees at 7 bases. Germline assignment: CDR1 MNHNY and CDR2 SVGAGI (reference sequence). V was clipped by 2 bases and J by 1 base; unmatched bases: 1. There are 14 residues in the CDR3. In DNA form, the CDR3 reads TGTGCCAGCAGTTACCGGGACAGCCAAGAGACCCAGTACTTC. Translating gives CASSYRDSQETQYF.

The rearrangement links TRBV30 to TRBJ1-3, with D possibly being TRBD1 (5 bases). Trimming removed 5 bases at V and 0 bases at J, with 11 bases between. The CDR3 extends over 14 amino acids. Germline V lookup: CDR1 GTSNPN, CDR2 SVGIG (reference sequence). CDR3 sequence (DNA): TGTGCCTGGGGTCGGACACGCTCTGGAAACACCATATATTTT. It specifies CAWGRTRSGNTIYF.

A note on this clone: Other DNA sequences in this sample translate to the same CDR3. V and J are TRBV5-1 and TRBJ1-1; the D gene is possibly TRBD1 (6 bases). The germline CDR1 and CDR2 sequences are SGHRS and YFSETQ. V was clipped by 4 bases and J by 0 bases, with 10 bases between them. CDR3 size: 14 residues. The CDR3 loop reads CASSGGQLNTEAFF. The CDR3 nucleotides read TGCGCCAGCAGCGGAGGACAGCTGAACACTGAAGCTTTCTTT.

J is TRBJ1-1 and V is TRBV4-3; no clear D. The CDR3 length is 15 residues. Germline V gene sequence: CDR1 LGHNA, CDR2 YSLEER. V was pared by 0 bases and J by 0 bases, with 8 bases between. The CDR3 DNA reads as TGCGCCAGCAGCCAAGATTTCCAAATGAACACTGAAGCTTTCTTT. It is translated as CASSQDFQMNTEAFF.

This chain connects TRBV4-1 to TRBJ1-3; D unresolved. V was shortened by 0 bases and J by 0 bases, with 9 bases between the two germline ends. The CDR3 covers 16 residues. Germline V gene sequence: CDR1 MGHRA, CDR2 YSYEKL. The CDR3 DNA is TGCGCCAGCAGCCAAGATAGCGGGATCTCTGGAAACACCATATATTTT. Translation gives CASSQDSGISGNTIYF.

The CDR3 nucleotides are TGCAGCGTTGCCTGGAGCTCTGGAAACACCATATATTTT. This codes for CSVAWSSGNTIYF. The rearrangement joins TRBV29-1 to TRBJ1-3; D is uncertain. Germline V gene lookup returns CDR1 SQVTM and CDR2 ANQGSEA. This CDR3 has 13 amino acids. Trimming removed 4 bases from V and 0 bases from J, with 7 bases in between.

J is TRBJ2-5 and V is TRBV27; the match to TRBD1 covers 9 bases. Germline V gene sequence: CDR1 MNHEY, CDR2 SMNVEV (reference sequence). This CDR3 spans 16 amino acids. Losses at the gene ends were 4 bases for V and 7 bases for J; bases not matched to a gene: 13. The CDR3 here is CASSSLNQGTGLTQYF. CDR3 nucleotides: TGTGCCAGCAGTTCCCTCAACCAGGGGACAGGGTTGACCCAGTACTTC.

This clone was recorded once. The genes are TRBV30 and TRBJ1-1; D unclear. There are 13 residues in the CDR3. Per germline, CDR1 GTSNPN and CDR2 SVGIG (reference sequence). The V end lost 1 base, the J end lost 1 base, and 7 bases lay between the germline ends. The CDR3 reads CAWSAGPNTEAFF. The CDR3 nucleotides read TGTGCCTGGAGTGCGGGTCCGAACACTGAAGCTTTCTTT.

The V gene is TRBV5-4, the J gene TRBJ2-1; D may be TRBD1 (5 bases). Germline V gives CDR1 SGHNT, CDR2 YYREEE (reference sequence). V was trimmed by 2 bases and J by 0 bases, leaving 9 bases between them. This CDR3 has 15 amino acids. The CDR3 sequence: CASSFGRDSYNEQFF. The CDR3 DNA sequence: TGTGCCAGCAGCTTCGGCAGGGACTCCTACAATGAGCAGTTCTTC.

The V call is TRBV27, the J call TRBJ2-7, with TRBD2 matching 10 bases. Germline loops: CDR1 MNHEY, CDR2 SMNVEV (reference sequence). J lost 3 bases, V lost 2 bases, and 4 bases had no gene match. The CDR3 has 15 residues. The CDR3 DNA follows: TGTGCCAGCAGTTTACTAGCGGGAGCTATCTACGAGCAGTACTTC. Translating gives CASSLLAGAIYEQYF.

The chain carries TRBV7-9 and TRBJ1-6; possibly TRBD1 for D (5 bases). The germline gives CDR1 SEHNR, CDR2 FQNEAQ (reference sequence). Trimming cost V 2 bases and J 1 base, with 9 bases left between them. This CDR3 contains 16 residues. The CDR3 DNA sequence: TGTGCCAGCAGCTTAAGAGGGACTTCCTATAATTCACCCCTCCACTTT. This translates into CASSLRGTSYNSPLHF.

The table lists this clone with a few counts. The V gene is TRBV27, the J gene TRBJ2-7; unclear D gene. In germline, CDR1 is MNHEY, CDR2 SMNVEV (reference sequence). The V gene lost 3 bases and the J gene lost 0 bases, with 9 bases spanning the gap. The CDR3 is 14 amino acids. In nucleotides, the CDR3 is TGTGCCAGCAGTTTGCAAATGAGCTCCTACGAGCAGTACTTC. This gives the protein CASSLQMSSYEQYF.

CDR3 nucleotides: TGTGCCAGCAGTTCCGTCGGCGGGGAGCTGTTTTTT. As protein: CASSSVGGELFF. The chain employs TRBV6-6 and TRBJ2-2; the D is unclear. The germline gives CDR1 MNHNY, CDR2 SVGAGI (reference sequence). The CDR3 is made up of 12 amino acids. The V end lost 4 bases, the J end lost 7 bases, and 7 bases lay between the germline ends.

The rearrangement uses TRBV29-1 and TRBJ2-1; TRBD1 aligns across 7 bases. Germline-derived CDR1 and CDR2 are SQVTM and ANQGSEA. The CDR3 is 15 amino acids. V trimming: 6 bases; J trimming: 0 bases; junction bases outside the gene matches: 8. CDR3 bases: TGCAGCGTCCCAAGGGGGCAGGCCTCCTACAATGAGCAGTTCTTC. Its protein product is CSVPRGQASYNEQFF.

The V gene is TRBV30, the J gene TRBJ2-7, with D uncertain. Trimming took 4 bases from V and 0 from J, leaving 13 bases between them. This CDR3 is built from 14 residues. Germline V lookup: CDR1 GTSNPN, CDR2 SVGIG (reference sequence). The DNA of the CDR3 is TGTGCCTGGAAAGCACTTCTGAGCTCCTACGAGCAGTACTTC. Amino acids: CAWKALLSSYEQYF.

The chain employs TRBV4-3 and TRBJ1-4, with 9 bases aligning to TRBD1. Germline CDR1 reads LGHNA; CDR2 reads YSLEER. Trimming took 0 bases from V and 2 from J; bases not matched to a gene: 7. This CDR3 has 18 amino acids. As DNA, the CDR3 is TGCGCCAGCAGCCAAGATTTAGGGGACAGGGTGACTAATGAAAAACTGTTTTTT. As protein: CASSQDLGDRVTNEKLFF.

The gene calls are TRBV19 and TRBJ2-7; 7 bases align to TRBD1. This CDR3 region has 14 residues. V lost 1 base to trimming and J lost 6 bases; unmatched junction nucleotides: 6. CDR1 is LNHDA, CDR2 SQIVND, per germline (reference sequence). The CDR3 coding sequence is TGTGCCAGTAGTATAGGTGGCAGGGGGACCGAGCAGTACTTC. It yields the protein CASSIGGRGTEQYF.

The chain combines TRBV10-1 with TRBJ2-1; 12 nucleotides line up with TRBD2. After removal of 1 base from V and 6 bases from J, the junction contained 7 bases not matched to a gene. CDR3 size: 17 residues. Looked up from germline, CDR1 is WNHNN and CDR2 is SYGVQD (reference sequence). CDR3 DNA sequence: TGCGCCAGCAGTGAGTGGGCTAGCGGGAGGGCCGTCAATGAGCAGTTCTTC. Protein sequence: CASSEWASGRAVNEQFF.

The chain is built from TRBV6-6 and TRBJ2-5, with D perhaps TRBD1 (6 bases). CDR3 size: 14 residues. Germline V lookup: CDR1 MNHNY, CDR2 SVGAGI (reference sequence). V was clipped by 2 bases and J by 5 bases, with 12 bases between them. The CDR3 here is CASSYPDSRETQYF. As DNA, the CDR3 is TGTGCCAGCAGTTACCCGGACAGTAGGGAGACCCAGTACTTC.

This clone was seen only a few times. The chain recombines TRBV2 with TRBJ1-1; D ambiguous. V was cut by 6 bases and J by 0 bases, with 11 bases left in between. Germline V gene sequence: CDR1 SNHLY, CDR2 FYNNEI. The CDR3 sequence is 14 residues long. The CDR3 nucleotides read TGTGCCAGCAGGATGGAGGTATTGAACACTGAAGCTTTCTTT. Its protein product is CASRMEVLNTEAFF.

The V and J genes are TRBV5-8 and TRBJ2-1; a weak D match, TRBD2 (5 bases). V was cut by 4 bases and J by 8 bases, with 19 bases left in between. Germline CDR1 is SGHTS and CDR2 is YDEGEE. The CDR3 sequence is 15 residues long. The CDR3 here is CASSRSFRGSHEQFF. CDR3 DNA: TGTGCCAGCAGCCGGTCCTTTCGAGGGTCTCATGAGCAGTTCTTC.

The chain employs TRBV5-1 and TRBJ1-4; D might be TRBD1 (6 bases). This CDR3 spans 15 amino acids. CDR1 is SGHRS and CDR2 is YFSETQ in the germline V gene. With 2 bases removed from V and 4 bases from J, the gap between germline ends came to 12 bases. The CDR3 loop is CASSLGQTYNEKLFF. The CDR3 DNA reads as TGCGCCAGCAGCTTAGGACAGACCTATAATGAAAAACTGTTTTTT.

The chain recombines TRBV7-2 with TRBJ2-3; 8 bases match TRBD2. The CDR3 has 14 amino acids. Trimming at V came to 1 base and at J to 6 bases, leaving 3 bases not matched to a gene. Germline CDR1 is SGHTA and CDR2 is FQGNSA. CDR3 amino acids: CASSLGAGADTQYF. The CDR3 bases are TGTGCCAGCAGCTTAGGAGCGGGAGCTGATACGCAGTATTTT.

This chain joins TRBV5-4 and TRBJ2-3; 9 nucleotides match TRBD2. The CDR3 loop spans 18 amino acids. CDR1 is SGHNT and CDR2 is YYREEE in the germline V gene (reference sequence). The ends lost 4 bases at V and 4 bases at J; junction bases unmatched: 16. Here the CDR3 reads CASSKSGLAGGTADTQYF. The CDR3, as DNA: TGTGCCAGCAGCAAGTCTGGCCTGGCGGGAGGGACAGCAGATACGCAGTATTTT.

The chain employs TRBV6-4 and TRBJ2-1; TRBD2 might be the D (6 bases). CDR1 is MRHNA and CDR2 is SNTAGT in the germline V gene. Trimming removed 0 bases from V and 2 bases from J, with 11 bases in between. The CDR3 length is 16 residues. CDR3 amino acids: CASSDSGSGTYNEQFF. The CDR3 DNA sequence: TGTGCCAGCAGTGACTCGGGTAGCGGTACCTACAATGAGCAGTTCTTC.